This T cell receptor beta chain was identified in a study of blood T cell repertoires in COVID-19. Study details: Sources were T cells, B-cell-depleted T cells, or PBMCs; the material itself was cDNA or gDNA.

The repertoire was sequenced with immunoSEQ multiplex PCR; TCRdb's copy has only in-frame clones and lacks some. The sample has approximately 290,000 clones, around nine tenths seen once. This sequence was found in a woman aged 25 to 39 with COVID-19, enrolled during active disease. Specimen: peripheral blood.

The CDR3 DNA is TGTGCCAGCAGCCAAGGAGACTACCAAGAGACCCAGTACTTC. This translates into CASSQGDYQETQYF. The gene calls are TRBV4-2 and TRBJ2-5; D not resolved. Between the trimmed V and J ends, which lost 1 base and 0 bases, there was a span of 6 bases. The CDR3 is made up of 14 amino acids. Germline V gene sequence: CDR1 LGHNA, CDR2 YNFKEQ.